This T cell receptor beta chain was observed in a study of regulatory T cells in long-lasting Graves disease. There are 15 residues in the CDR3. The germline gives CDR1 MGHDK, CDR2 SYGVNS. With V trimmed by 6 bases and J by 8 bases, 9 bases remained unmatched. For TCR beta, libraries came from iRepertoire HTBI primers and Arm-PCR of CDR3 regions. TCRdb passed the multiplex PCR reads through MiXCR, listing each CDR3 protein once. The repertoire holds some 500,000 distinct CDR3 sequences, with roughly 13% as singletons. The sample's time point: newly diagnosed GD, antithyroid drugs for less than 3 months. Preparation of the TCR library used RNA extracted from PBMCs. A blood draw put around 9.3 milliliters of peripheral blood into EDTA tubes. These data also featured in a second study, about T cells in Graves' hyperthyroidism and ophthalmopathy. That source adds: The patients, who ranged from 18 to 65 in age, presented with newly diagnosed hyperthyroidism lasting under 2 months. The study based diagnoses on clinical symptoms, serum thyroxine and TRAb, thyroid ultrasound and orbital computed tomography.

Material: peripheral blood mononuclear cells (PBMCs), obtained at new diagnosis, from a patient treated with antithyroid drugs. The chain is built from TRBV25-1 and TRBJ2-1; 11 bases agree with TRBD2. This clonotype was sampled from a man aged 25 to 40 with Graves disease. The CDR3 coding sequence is TGTGCCAGCAGCCTGACTAGCGGGAAGTACCATGAGCAGTTCTTC. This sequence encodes CASSLTSGKYHEQFF.